The clone carrying this TCR beta chain was found many times. The CDR3 loop spans 13 amino acids. Germline loops: CDR1 MNHNS, CDR2 SASEGT. With 7 bases removed from V and 5 bases from J, the gap between germline ends came to 12 bases. Regarding time point: before trial treatment. Each donor was administered nivolumab, ipilimumab, aspirin, low-dose cyclophosphamide and low-dose radiotherapy. The sample comes from a study of low-dose radiotherapy and immunotherapy resistance in tumors. On the study more broadly: Cohort 2, a group dosed every two weeks at 1 Gy per fraction, received 13 Gy in total over 26 weeks. Each two-week cycle included intravenous cyclophosphamide 200 mg/m2, given one day before radiation and immunotherapy.

Both TCRalpha and TCRbeta chains were reverse transcribed with V-gene-specific primers. TCR amplification involved about 19 PCR cycles with a constant-region primer and V-primer adapter. Each CDR3 protein is one row after TCRdb ran MiXCR on the reads. The repertoire includes about 89,000 distinct CDR3 sequences, more than 8% of them detected once, and approximately 0.98% sits in the top ten. The source was PBMCs, collected before treatment. This receptor was identified in a male donor with prostate cancer. The chain has TRBV6-1 and TRBJ2-1; D perhaps matches TRBD2 (6 bases). The CDR3 DNA reads as TGTGCCAGCATGCGGGACGCCGACAATGAGCAGTTCTTC. This translates into CASMRDADNEQFF.